One and the same sample provided the 3 T cell receptor beta chains below, sequenced in a study of blood T cell repertoires in COVID-19. The assay was immunoSEQ multiplex PCR, and TCRdb's table has in-frame clones only and misses some. The data show approximately 250,000 clones, about 90% seen once. The sample taken for sequencing was peripheral blood. These receptors were collected from a man aged 25 to 40 with COVID-19, enrolled during active disease.

CDR3 DNA: TGTGCCAGCAGTTCCCGACTAGCGGGGTTATACGAGCAGTACTTC. Amino acid sequence: CASSSRLAGLYEQYF. The chain employs TRBV27 and TRBJ2-7; TRBD2 aligns across 11 bases. Germline CDR1 is MNHEY and CDR2 is SMNVEV (reference sequence). The CDR3 is 15 residues long. V trimming: 4 bases; J trimming: 4 bases; junction bases outside the gene matches: 6.

This chain connects TRBV9 to TRBJ2-2; D is perhaps TRBD2 (7 bases). Trimming shortened V by 3 bases and J by 5 bases, and 26 bases separated the two germline ends. Germline-derived CDR1 and CDR2 are SGDLS and YYNGEE. The CDR3 runs 19 residues. Written as DNA, the CDR3 is TGTGCCAGCAGCGCCCATAGGGGGGGCGAAGGCCTGCAGACCGGGGAGCTGTTTTTT. This sequence encodes CASSAHRGGEGLQTGELFF.

The gene calls are TRBV6-6 and TRBJ2-1; 8 positions match TRBD2. V dropped 6 bases and J dropped 6; count of bases not matched to a gene: 4. Germline V gene sequence: CDR1 MNHNY, CDR2 SVGAGI (reference sequence). CDR3 length: 13 amino acids. The CDR3 protein is CASRRGVPNEQFF. The CDR3, as DNA: TGTGCCAGCAGGCGGGGGGTACCCAATGAGCAGTTCTTC.